These 18 T cell receptor beta chains came from one sample sequenced in a study of cytomegalovirus exposure and HLA in healthy donors. It was with 60 Vbeta and 13 Jbeta primers that the PCR ran. Here immunoSEQ multiplex PCR was the method, and the copy in TCRdb shows in-frame clones only, minus some. The table shows fewer than 95,000 clones, with roughly 60% occurring only once. Material for sequencing was PBMCs. These receptors were taken from a woman aged 50 to 65 in good health and CMV-seropositive.

The J gene is TRBJ2-2, the V gene TRBV27; 9 nucleotides agree with TRBD1. The V segment lost 5 bases and the J segment 6 bases; nucleotides outside the gene matches: 16. Germline V gene lookup returns CDR1 MNHEY and CDR2 SMNVEV (reference sequence). The CDR3 has 18 amino acids. The CDR3: CASSPTPPGQGLSGELFF. DNA of the CDR3: TGTGCCAGCAGTCCAACCCCCCCGGGACAGGGTTTGTCCGGGGAGCTGTTTTTT.

This rearrangement joins TRBV10-3 to TRBJ2-5, with TRBD2 matching 10 bases. Germline V lookup: CDR1 ENHRY, CDR2 SYGVKD. V dropped 11 bases and J dropped 3; count of bases not matched to a gene: 6. There are 13 residues in the CDR3. CDR3 coding DNA: TGTGCCGTTAGCGGGGGGACTAAAGAGACCCAGTACTTC. Amino acid sequence: CAVSGGTKETQYF.

This clone has only a few counts. CDR3 amino acids: CASSLDGANQETQYF. CDR3 coding DNA: TGCGCCAGCAGCTTGGACGGAGCGAACCAAGAGACCCAGTACTTC. The chain links TRBV5-1 to TRBJ2-5; D is undetermined. The germline V gene has CDR1 SGHRS and CDR2 YFSETQ. The V end was cut by 0 bases, the J end by 0 bases, with 9 bases between. The CDR3 has 15 residues.

This chain connects TRBV5-6 to TRBJ1-4, with D perhaps matching TRBD1 (6 bases). Germline V CDR1 and CDR2: SGHDT, YYEEEE. The ends were cut back, 2 bases at V and 8 bases at J, with 13 bases in the middle. CDR3 length: 14 residues. The CDR3 coding sequence is TGTGCCAGCAGCTTAACAGGGCCACGGGAAAAACTGTTTTTT. It specifies CASSLTGPREKLFF.

V usage is TRBV10-3 and J usage is TRBJ2-7; D is unclear. CDR1 and CDR2 from the germline V gene are ENHRY and SYGVKD. This CDR3 has 11 residues. Trimming stripped 5 bases from V and 3 bases from J, with 5 bases between. As DNA, the CDR3 is TGTGCCATCAGTTCTATCTACGAGCAGTACTTC. Translated, it gives CAISSIYEQYF.

The chain carries TRBV4-3 and TRBJ2-7, with D possibly being TRBD2 (6 bases). The germline V gene has CDR1 LGHNA and CDR2 YSLEER. This CDR3 comprises 15 residues. Between the trimmed V and J ends, which lost 0 bases and 0 bases, there was a span of 9 bases. CDR3 sequence: CASSQDRDSSYEQYF. DNA for the CDR3: TGCGCCAGCAGCCAAGATAGGGACTCCTCCTACGAGCAGTACTTC.

This clone showed up just a few times. The chain recombines TRBV7-9 with TRBJ1-6; no firm D call. Germline CDR1 and CDR2: SEHNR and FQNEAQ (reference sequence). The V gene lost 3 bases and the J gene lost 7 bases, with 10 bases spanning the gap. CDR3 size: 14 residues. CDR3 coding DNA: TGTGCCAGCAGCTTCCAAGGACTGAATTCACCCCTCCACTTT. This encodes CASSFQGLNSPLHF.

This rearrangement joins TRBV6-5 to TRBJ1-4, with D perhaps TRBD1 (6 bases). Trimming removed 4 bases at V and 7 bases at J, with 13 bases between. The CDR3 extends over 14 amino acids. CDR1 and CDR2 (germline): MNHEY, SVGAGI. CDR3 DNA: TGTGCCAGCAGTTCAGACAGGTCTAGTGAAAAACTGTTTTTT. It translates to CASSSDRSSEKLFF.

The chain uses TRBV9 and TRBJ1-1; D ambiguous. V was trimmed by 0 bases and J by 2 bases, leaving 8 bases between them. Per the germline V gene, CDR1 is SGDLS and CDR2 is YYNGEE. The CDR3 extends over 14 amino acids. The CDR3 reads CASSVGSTNTEAFF. DNA of the CDR3: TGTGCCAGCAGCGTAGGATCCACTAACACTGAAGCTTTCTTT.

V is TRBV7-2 and J is TRBJ1-1; D gene ambiguous. V lost 6 bases to trimming and J lost 5 bases, with 13 bases between them. From germline, CDR1 is SGHTA and CDR2 FQGNSA. This CDR3 spans 13 amino acids. The CDR3 DNA sequence: TGTGCCAGCAGTCATTACAGAACTACTGAAGCTTTCTTT. Translated: CASSHYRTTEAFF.

The V and J genes are TRBV6-5 and TRBJ1-3; TRBD1 is a possible D gene (6 bases). CDR1 is MNHEY and CDR2 is SVGAGI in the germline V gene. Trimming removed 2 bases at V and 0 bases at J, with 8 bases between. This CDR3 spans 15 amino acids. The DNA of the CDR3 is TGTGCCAGCAGTTACCTGGACAGCTCTGGAAACACCATATATTTT. This gives the protein CASSYLDSSGNTIYF.

This chain links TRBV6-5 with TRBJ1-5; 9 positions match TRBD1. CDR1 is MNHEY and CDR2 is SVGAGI in the germline V gene. J lost 7 bases, V lost 6 bases, and 7 bases had no gene match. The CDR3 spans 14 residues. For the CDR3, the DNA is TGTGCCAGCAGCCCCGGGACAGGGATGCAGCCCCAGCATTTT. It codes for CASSPGTGMQPQHF.

This chain connects TRBV5-4 to TRBJ1-1; D is perhaps TRBD1 (5 bases). Germline values: CDR1 SGHNT, CDR2 YYREEE (reference sequence). V lost 5 bases and J lost 1, with 9 bases in between. The CDR3 consists of 13 residues. The CDR3 sequence: CASRPQGNTEAFF. Here the CDR3 DNA reads TGTGCCAGCAGGCCTCAGGGGAACACTGAAGCTTTCTTT. Variable domain in full (rest from reference TRBV5-4 and TRBJ1-1): ETGVTQSPTHLIKTRGQQVTLRCSSQSGHNTVSWYQQALGQGPQFIFQYYREEENGRGNFPPRFSGLQFPNYSSELNVNALELDDSALYLCASRPQGNTEAFFGQGTRLTVV.

The rearrangement links TRBV28 to TRBJ1-2; 7 nucleotides line up with TRBD1. Germline values: CDR1 MDHEN, CDR2 SYDVKM. V shed 6 bases, J shed 4 bases, and the junction held 8 bases outside the gene matches. The CDR3 covers 14 residues. CDR3 nucleotides: TGTGCCAGCAGCCAGACAGGGAGTATCTATGGCTACACCTTC. This sequence encodes CASSQTGSIYGYTF.

This chain connects TRBV23-1 to TRBJ1-2, with a possible D match to TRBD1 (6 bases). TRBV23-1 qualifies as an ORF whose function is uncertain. The CDR3 spans 12 residues. V dropped 7 bases and J dropped 8 bases, with 14 bases sitting between them. CDR3 loop: CASTTGILGYTF. The CDR3 DNA sequence: TGCGCCAGCACCACAGGGATCTTGGGCTACACCTTC.

CDR3 in amino acids: CASSQEEQGTGELFF. The CDR3 coding sequence is TGCGCCAGCAGCCAAGAGGAGCAGGGCACCGGGGAGCTGTTTTTT. The chain employs TRBV4-3 and TRBJ2-2; D is possibly TRBD1 (5 bases). V lost 0 bases to trimming and J lost 4 bases, with 9 bases between them. Germline CDR1 and CDR2: LGHNA and YSLEER. This CDR3 is 15 amino acids long.

The J gene is TRBJ2-3, the V gene TRBV6-5; D unresolved. The V gene's germline CDR1 is MNHEY and CDR2 SVGAGI. The CDR3 is 10 residues long. V lost 3 bases, J lost 10 bases, and 5 bases lay in between. CDR3 protein: CASSYSPQYF. The CDR3 region has the DNA TGTGCCAGCAGTTATTCTCCGCAGTATTTT.

The gene calls are TRBV9 and TRBJ2-3, with TRBD1 matching over 9 bases. Germline values: CDR1 SGDLS, CDR2 YYNGEE. The trim removed 3 bases at V and 1 base at J, leaving 3 bases unmatched. CDR3 length equals 15 residues. The CDR3 loop reads CASSGTGARTDTQYF. In DNA, the CDR3 is TGTGCCAGCAGCGGGACAGGGGCCCGCACAGATACGCAGTATTTT.